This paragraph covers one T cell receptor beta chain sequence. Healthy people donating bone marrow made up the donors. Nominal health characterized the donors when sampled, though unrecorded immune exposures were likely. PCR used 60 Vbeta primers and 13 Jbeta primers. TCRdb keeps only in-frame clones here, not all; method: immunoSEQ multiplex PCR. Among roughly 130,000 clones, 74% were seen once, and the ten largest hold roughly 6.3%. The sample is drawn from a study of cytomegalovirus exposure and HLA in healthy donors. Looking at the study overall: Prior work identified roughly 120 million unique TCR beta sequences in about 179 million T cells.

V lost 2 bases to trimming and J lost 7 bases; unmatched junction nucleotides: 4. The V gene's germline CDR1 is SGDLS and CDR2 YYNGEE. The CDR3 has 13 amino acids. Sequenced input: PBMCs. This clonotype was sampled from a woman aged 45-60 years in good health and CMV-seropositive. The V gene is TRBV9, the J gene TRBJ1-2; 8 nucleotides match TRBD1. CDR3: CASSVTGEGGYTF. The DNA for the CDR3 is TGTGCCAGCAGCGTGACAGGGGAGGGTGGCTACACCTTC.